The 20 T cell receptor beta chains below were found in one sample sequenced in a study of blood T cell repertoires in COVID-19. Data came from immunoSEQ multiplex PCR; TCRdb stores just in-frame clones and leaves some out. The sample gives 200,000 to 250,000 clones, approximately 80% of which show up once; about 8.9% is in the top ten. Sequenced material: peripheral blood. The receptor source for this set is a man older than 75 with acute or convalescent COVID-19.

The chain carries TRBV11-2 and TRBJ2-5; 8 bases line up with TRBD2. Germline V gene sequence: CDR1 SGHAT, CDR2 FQNNGV. The ends lost 6 bases at V and 1 base at J; junction bases unmatched: 7. This CDR3 has 15 residues. CDR3 sequence: CASRLTRGAQETQYF. In DNA, the CDR3 is TGTGCCAGCAGATTAACGCGGGGGGCCCAAGAGACCCAGTACTTC.

DNA for the CDR3: TGTGCCAGCATCCTGACCGGGGGGGCGAACACTGAAGCTTTCTTT. Translated: CASILTGGANTEAFF. J is TRBJ1-1 and V is TRBV2; D perhaps matches TRBD1 (6 bases). This CDR3 comprises 15 residues. Germline CDR1 is SNHLY and CDR2 is FYNNEI. Trimming removed 7 bases at V and 1 base at J, with 16 bases between. The full variable domain, in which reference TRBV2 and TRBJ1-1 provide the parts outside the CDR3, is EPEVTQTPSHQVTQMGQEVILRCVPISNHLYFYWYRQILGQKVEFLVSFYNNEISEKSEIFDDQFSVERPDGSNFTLKIRSTKLEDSAMYFCASILTGGANTEAFFGQGTRLTVV.

The chain carries TRBV27 and TRBJ2-1, with TRBD1 identical over 8 bases. Germline lookup yields CDR1 MNHEY and CDR2 SMNVEV (reference sequence). Losses at the gene ends were 9 bases for V and 4 bases for J; bases not matched to a gene: 8. The CDR3 loop spans 14 amino acids. The CDR3 protein is CASSGTGLYNEQFF. For the CDR3, the DNA is TGTGCCAGTTCCGGGACAGGACTATACAATGAGCAGTTCTTC.

CDR3 coding DNA: TGTGCCTGGAGTCCCGGGACAGGGTTCACTGAAGCTTTCTTT. Residues: CAWSPGTGFTEAFF. V is TRBV30 and J is TRBJ1-1; 9 bases line up with TRBD1. The CDR3 runs 14 residues. CDR1 GTSNPN and CDR2 SVGIG come from the germline V gene (reference sequence). V lost 2 bases, J lost 4 bases, and 5 bases stayed unmatched.

The chain recombines TRBV3-1 (or the pseudogene TRBV3-2) with TRBJ1-5, with TRBD1 identical over 11 bases. V was pared by 4 bases and J by 6 bases, with 2 bases of the junction left unmatched. Germline V CDR1 and CDR2: LGHDT, YNNKEL (reference sequence). This CDR3 has 14 residues. The CDR3 region has the DNA TGTGCCAGCAGCCCCGGGACAGGGGGTCAGCCCCAGCATTTT. Its translation: CASSPGTGGQPQHF.

In this sample, this clone turned up many times. The V call is TRBV19, the J call TRBJ1-2; 7 nucleotides match TRBD1. Trimming at V came to 4 bases and at J to 3 bases, leaving 8 bases not matched to a gene. This CDR3 region has 15 residues. Germline assignment: CDR1 LNHDA and CDR2 SQIVND (reference sequence). The CDR3 loop is CASSTHRGTYYGYTF. The CDR3, as DNA: TGTGCCAGTAGTACACACAGGGGAACCTACTATGGCTACACCTTC.

The rearrangement links TRBV21-1 to TRBJ1-4; the table's D call, TRBD1, has no DNA check behind it. TRBV21-1 is assigned pseudogene status. This CDR3 is 14 amino acids long. CDR3 DNA sequence: TGTGCCAGCAGCTCAACAGAGTTAAATGAAAAACTGTTTTTT. It specifies CASSSTELNEKLFF.

The chain has TRBV7-9 and TRBJ2-7; D is undetermined. The CDR3 loop spans 14 amino acids. With 5 bases removed from V and 8 bases from J, the gap between germline ends came to 19 bases. In germline, CDR1 is SEHNR, CDR2 FQNEAQ (reference sequence). The DNA of the CDR3 is TGTGCCAGCAGCCCTTCTGGGTCGGGTCGCCAGCAGTACTTC. It is translated as CASSPSGSGRQQYF.

The table lists this clone with a few counts. The rearrangement uses TRBV24-1 and TRBJ1-1, with D unresolved. Trimming took 2 bases from V and 1 from J, leaving 4 bases between them. CDR3 length: 13 residues. The germline V gene has CDR1 KGHDR and CDR2 SFDVKD. CDR3 sequence: CATSDWANTEAFF. The CDR3 DNA is TGTGCCACCAGTGATTGGGCGAACACTGAAGCTTTCTTT.

This chain uses TRBV7-8 with TRBJ2-1; D is unresolved. V was cut by 1 base and J by 9 bases, with 13 bases left in between. The CDR3 has 14 residues. In germline, CDR1 is SGHVS, CDR2 FQNEAQ. CDR3 residues: CASSLVSGASEQFF. Written as DNA, the CDR3 is TGTGCCAGCAGCTTAGTGAGTGGCGCTAGTGAGCAGTTCTTC.

This chain uses TRBV7-9 with TRBJ1-3, with D uncertain. The V gene lost 2 bases and the J gene lost 0 bases, with 5 bases spanning the gap. This CDR3 region has 14 residues. Germline V CDR1 and CDR2: SEHNR, FQNEAQ (reference sequence). CDR3 in amino acids: CASSLRSSGNTIYF. CDR3 coding DNA: TGTGCCAGCAGCTTAAGGAGCTCTGGAAACACCATATATTTT.

The chain links TRBV20-1 to TRBJ2-3, with D perhaps TRBD2 (6 bases). The germline V gene has CDR1 DFQATT and CDR2 SNEGSKA (reference sequence). The V end was cut by 3 bases, the J end by 1 base, with 14 bases between. The CDR3 has 15 amino acids. The CDR3 DNA reads as TGCAGTGCTAGTGACCCCGGCGGGGGCACAGATACGCAGTATTTT. It specifies CSASDPGGGTDTQYF.

The chain recombines TRBV11-2 with TRBJ1-2, with a possible D match to TRBD1 (5 bases). This CDR3 has 14 amino acids. From germline, CDR1 is SGHAT and CDR2 FQNNGV. Trimming pared 2 bases from V and 4 bases from J, leaving 11 bases between. The CDR3 loop reads CASSLSSRGYGYTF. The CDR3 DNA sequence: TGTGCCAGCAGCTTATCCTCTAGGGGCTATGGCTACACCTTC.

The chain carries TRBV9 and TRBJ2-2, with 10 bases fitting TRBD2. The V gene end was trimmed by 5 bases and the J gene end by 5 bases; junction bases not matched to a gene: 6. CDR1 is SGDLS and CDR2 is YYNGEE in the germline V gene. The CDR3 is made up of 15 amino acids. The CDR3 reads CASRGGTSETGELFF. In DNA form, the CDR3 reads TGTGCCAGCAGAGGGGGGACTAGCGAAACCGGGGAGCTGTTTTTT.

This rearrangement joins TRBV27 to TRBJ1-2; no clear D gene. V was cut by 4 bases and J by 8 bases, with 20 bases left in between. The germline V gene encodes CDR1 MNHEY and CDR2 SMNVEV (reference sequence). This CDR3 spans 15 amino acids. The CDR3 DNA reads as TGTGCCAGCAGTTCCTACTCGGGTCCCGAACGGGGCTACACCTTC. Translated, it gives CASSSYSGPERGYTF.

This clone was picked up a small number of times. The chain links TRBV30 to TRBJ1-4; no firm D call. Germline-derived CDR1 and CDR2 are GTSNPN and SVGIG (reference sequence). V gave up 2 bases and J gave up 7 bases, with 17 bases separating them. CDR3 size: 15 residues. CDR3 DNA sequence: TGTGCCTGGAGTCCATTCCTGACGCGGGGTGAAAAACTGTTTTTT. Its protein is CAWSPFLTRGEKLFF.

The V call is TRBV10-3, the J call TRBJ2-7; 12 nucleotides agree with TRBD2. The CDR3 contains 16 residues. Germline loops: CDR1 ENHRY, CDR2 SYGVKD. J lost 4 bases, V lost 3 bases, and 7 bases had no gene match. CDR3 sequence (DNA): TGTGCCATCAGTGACCAGTGGACTAGCGGGACTTACGAGCAGTACTTC. It specifies CAISDQWTSGTYEQYF.

V gene TRBV5-1 combines with J gene TRBJ2-1; the match to TRBD1 covers 7 bases. CDR3 length equals 15 residues. Germline-derived CDR1 and CDR2 are SGHRS and YFSETQ. V shed 3 bases and J 1 base; nucleotides not matched to a gene: 4. The CDR3 is CASSSGQASYNEQFF. The CDR3 bases are TGCGCCAGCAGCTCTGGACAGGCTTCCTACAATGAGCAGTTCTTC.

The genes are TRBV5-1 and TRBJ2-7, with 10 bases identical to TRBD1. Germline V gives CDR1 SGHRS, CDR2 YFSETQ. The V gene end was trimmed by 0 bases and the J gene end by 10 bases; junction bases not matched to a gene: 10. The CDR3 runs 15 residues. CDR3: CASSLDGGQGLGQYF. In nucleotides, the CDR3 is TGCGCCAGCAGCTTGGATGGGGGACAGGGGTTAGGTCAGTACTTC.

The chain combines TRBV7-9 with TRBJ1-1; D is possibly TRBD1 (6 bases). Germline CDR1 and CDR2: SEHNR and FQNEAQ (reference sequence). The CDR3 spans 14 residues. With 3 bases removed from V and 5 bases from J, the gap between germline ends came to 13 bases. The CDR3 loop reads CASSLRGALTEAFF. CDR3 coding DNA: TGTGCCAGCAGCTTGCGGGGGGCTCTTACTGAAGCTTTCTTT.